This TCR beta chain was documented in a study of T cells in Graves' hyperthyroidism and ophthalmopathy. The CDR3 regions of TCR beta were amplified from RNA transcripts. The primer set for the first-round RT-PCR of the TCR CDR3 was HTBI. TCRdb reprocessed the multiplex PCR reads with MiXCR, giving one entry per CDR3 protein. The data hold hundreds of thousands of distinct CDR3 sequences, with over 35% observed a single time. This clonotype was observed a handful of times. The length of the CDR3 is 14 residues. CDR1 is SGHRS and CDR2 is YFSETQ in the germline V gene. V was cut by 0 bases and J by 7 bases, with 14 bases left in between. Across 18 months, stable Graves' hyperthyroidism was marked by no progression to ophthalmopathy.

Sequencing was carried out using blood. The TCR originated in a man between 18 and 29 years old with Graves' hyperthyroidism. The chain combines TRBV5-1 with TRBJ2-7; D uncertain. In DNA, the CDR3 is TGCGCCAGCAGCTTGGACGCCAGTTTGGGGGAGCAGTACTTC. This sequence encodes CASSLDASLGEQYF.